These 16 T cell receptor beta chains share one sample of origin, sequenced in a study of T cell responses to AZD1222 COVID-19 vaccine. Some clones are missing from TCRdb's copy, which holds only in-frame ones; the method was immunoSEQ multiplex PCR. The data contain some 160,000 clones, approximately 90% of them seen just once; the ten biggest clones take up 4.4%. The starting material was peripheral blood, obtained on day 0 of AZD1222 vaccination. The receptors originated from an adult in good health.

The chain employs TRBV19 and TRBJ2-7; 7 bases are a match to TRBD1. Germline loops: CDR1 LNHDA, CDR2 SQIVND (reference sequence). The V and J ends lost 3 bases and 0 bases, in that order; junction bases with no gene match: 2. The CDR3 contains 14 residues. The CDR3 DNA follows: TGTGCCAGTAGTATGGGACAGTTCTCCTACGAGCAGTACTTC. The encoded protein is CASSMGQFSYEQYF. The full variable domain, its missing parts supplied by reference TRBV19 and TRBJ2-7, is DGGITQSPKYLFRKEGQNVTLSCEQNLNHDAMYWYRQDPGQGLRLIYYSQIVNDFQKGDIAEGYSVSREKKESFPLTVTSAQKNPTAFYLCASSMGQFSYEQYFGPGTRLTVT.

The chain joins TRBV5-1 to TRBJ2-7; D possibly corresponds to TRBD1 (5 bases). Germline V gene sequence: CDR1 SGHRS, CDR2 YFSETQ. Trimming took off 1 base at V and 2 bases at J, with 10 bases between the two ends. This CDR3 has 14 amino acids. In DNA form, the CDR3 reads TGCGCCAGCAGCTTGTTTCTGGGGCCCTACGAGCAGTACTTC. This gives the protein CASSLFLGPYEQYF.

The CDR3: CASSLANSYNEQFF. The CDR3 DNA is TGTGCCAGCAGTTTGGCGAATTCCTACAATGAGCAGTTCTTC. The chain joins TRBV25-1 to TRBJ2-1; D is undetermined. V lost 5 bases and J 1 base, leaving 9 bases between the germline ends. This CDR3 comprises 14 residues. Germline V gene lookup returns CDR1 MGHDK and CDR2 SYGVNS.

The chain links TRBV11-2 to TRBJ2-1; 7 bases fit TRBD2. The germline gives CDR1 SGHAT, CDR2 FQNNGV. The CDR3 runs to 15 residues. Losses at the gene ends were 4 bases for V and 7 bases for J; bases not matched to a gene: 10. Here the CDR3 reads CASSSIAGRANEQFF. CDR3 in DNA: TGTGCCAGCAGCTCGATAGCGGGCCGTGCGAATGAGCAGTTCTTC.

This clone came up once. V gene TRBV3-1 (or the pseudogene TRBV3-2) combines with J gene TRBJ2-1; 7 nucleotides line up with TRBD2. CDR1 and CDR2 (germline): LGHDT, YNNKEL (reference sequence). The CDR3 extends over 16 amino acids. V dropped 4 bases and J dropped 8; count of bases not matched to a gene: 14. The CDR3 DNA sequence: TGTGCCAGCAGCCGCCTTAGCGTCAAGGGGAGGGATGAGCAGTTCTTC. Translation gives CASSRLSVKGRDEQFF.

The chain employs TRBV7-2 and TRBJ1-2; D possibly corresponds to TRBD1 (6 bases). CDR3 length: 14 amino acids. Germline CDR1 SGHTA, CDR2 FQGNSA. Trimming took 5 bases from V and 5 from J, leaving 15 bases between them. Here the CDR3 DNA reads TGTGCCAGCAGCCCCCAGGGGACGGCATATGGCTACACCTTC. This encodes CASSPQGTAYGYTF.

The chain joins TRBV25-1 to TRBJ2-5; 7 bases are a match to TRBD1. V dropped 4 bases and J dropped 4; count of bases not matched to a gene: 15. CDR3 length equals 17 residues. The germline CDR1 and CDR2 sequences are MGHDK and SYGVNS. CDR3 sequence reads: CASSVPDRVFFSETQYF. The CDR3 DNA follows: TGTGCCAGCAGTGTTCCCGACAGGGTCTTTTTTTCAGAGACCCAGTACTTC.

This rearrangement joins TRBV27 to TRBJ2-7; D is unclear. The CDR3 totals 14 residues. Trimming cost V 1 base and J 7 bases, with 14 bases left between them. The germline V gene encodes CDR1 MNHEY and CDR2 SMNVEV (reference sequence). CDR3 residues: CASSLLKGPLEQYF. In nucleotides, the CDR3 is TGTGCCAGCAGTTTATTGAAGGGTCCCCTGGAGCAGTACTTC.

The rearrangement joins TRBV29-1 to TRBJ2-7; the match to TRBD2 covers 11 bases. After removal of 6 bases from V and 1 base from J, the junction contained 2 bases not matched to a gene. The CDR3 is 13 residues long. Germline lookup yields CDR1 SQVTM and CDR2 ANQGSEA. This CDR3 reads CSVGTSGSYEQYF. In DNA form, the CDR3 reads TGCAGCGTGGGGACTAGCGGATCCTACGAGCAGTACTTC.

The chain is built from TRBV18 and TRBJ1-1; TRBD1 is a possible D gene (6 bases). The CDR3 consists of 12 residues. The V and J ends lost 6 bases and 8 bases respectively, with 13 bases between them. CDR1 and CDR2 (germline): KGHSH, LQKENI. This chain's CDR3 is CASSRNREEAFF. The CDR3 region has the DNA TGTGCCAGCTCCCGCAACAGGGAGGAAGCTTTCTTT.

The V gene is TRBV7-3, the J gene TRBJ2-5; TRBD2 might be the D (6 bases). This CDR3 is 14 amino acids long. V lost 5 bases and J lost 4, with 14 bases in between. Germline CDR1 and CDR2: SGHTA and FQGTGA. CDR3 bases: TGTGCCAGCAGCCCCGGGGGTGGGAGAGAGACCCAGTACTTC. This encodes CASSPGGGRETQYF.

The chain combines TRBV10-1 with TRBJ2-1; the match to TRBD2 covers 8 bases. J was trimmed by 5 bases and V by 3 bases; bases with no gene match: 6. The germline gives CDR1 WNHNN, CDR2 SYGVQD (reference sequence). This CDR3 comprises 15 residues. CDR3 in amino acids: CASSDAGSGNNEQFF. CDR3 in DNA: TGCGCCAGCAGTGATGCCGGTAGCGGGAACAATGAGCAGTTCTTC.

The rearrangement uses TRBV6-1 and TRBJ1-2; 7 bases are a match to TRBD1. Germline CDR1 is MNHNS and CDR2 is SASEGT. This CDR3 contains 14 residues. The junction had 4 bases not matched to a gene; V was cut back by 1 base and J by 5 bases. The CDR3 DNA reads TGTGCCAGCAGTGAAGGCAGGGGGGTTTATGGCTACACCTTC. Residues: CASSEGRGVYGYTF.

This clone has only a few counts. The CDR3 spells CASSPGGYGYTF. Here the CDR3 DNA reads TGTGCCAGCAGCCCCGGGGGGTACGGCTACACCTTC. This rearrangement joins TRBV7-3 to TRBJ1-2; possible D gene TRBD1, 5 bases. V was shortened by 5 bases and J by 8 bases, with 12 bases between the two germline ends. Germline V gives CDR1 SGHTA, CDR2 FQGTGA. The CDR3 runs to 12 residues. The whole variable domain, filled in from reference TRBV7-3 and TRBJ1-2, reads GAGVSQTPSNKVTEKGKYVELRCDPISGHTALYWYRQSLGQGPEFLIYFQGTGAADDSGLPNDRFFAVRPEGSVSTLKIQRTERGDSAVYLCASSPGGYGYTFGSGTRLTVV.

Worth noting for this clone: One junction end does not reproduce the germline sequence, and a read error may be involved. The gene calls are TRBV4-2 and TRBJ1-4, with TRBD1 matching over 7 bases. Per germline, CDR1 LGHNA and CDR2 YNFKEQ. The CDR3 extends over 16 amino acids. CDR3 bases: TGTGCCAGCAGCCAAGGTTCGGGACAGCACAATGAAGAACTGTTTTTT. Translated: CASSQGSGQHNEELFF.

The V and J genes are TRBV28 and TRBJ2-2; possible D gene TRBD2, 5 bases. Germline CDR1 is MDHEN and CDR2 is SYDVKM. V lost 2 bases to trimming and J lost 5 bases, with 12 bases between them. The CDR3 runs to 15 residues. CDR3 in amino acids: CASSLRGGRTGELFF. The CDR3 DNA is TGTGCCAGCAGTTTACGGGGTGGGCGAACCGGGGAGCTGTTTTTT.